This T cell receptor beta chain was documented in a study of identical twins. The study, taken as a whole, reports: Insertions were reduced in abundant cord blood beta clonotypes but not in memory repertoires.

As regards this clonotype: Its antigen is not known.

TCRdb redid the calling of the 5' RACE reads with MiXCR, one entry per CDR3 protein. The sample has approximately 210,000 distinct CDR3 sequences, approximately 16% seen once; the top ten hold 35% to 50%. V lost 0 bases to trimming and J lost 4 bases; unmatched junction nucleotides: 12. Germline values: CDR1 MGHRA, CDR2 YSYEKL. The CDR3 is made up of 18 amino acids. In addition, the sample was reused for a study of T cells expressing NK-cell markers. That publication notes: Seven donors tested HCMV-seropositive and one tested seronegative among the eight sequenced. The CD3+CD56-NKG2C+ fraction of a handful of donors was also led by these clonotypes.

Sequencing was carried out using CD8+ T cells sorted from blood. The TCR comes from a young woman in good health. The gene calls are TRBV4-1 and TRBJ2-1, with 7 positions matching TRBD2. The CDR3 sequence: CASSQDRAGDWGYNEQFF. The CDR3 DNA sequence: TGCGCCAGCAGCCAAGATAGGGCGGGAGATTGGGGTTACAATGAGCAGTTCTTC.